The 26 T cell receptor beta chains given below trace back to one sample, sequenced in a study of cytomegalovirus exposure and HLA in healthy donors. The PCR used 60 Vbeta and 13 Jbeta primers. Libraries were prepared by immunoSEQ multiplex PCR; TCRdb keeps only in-frame clonotypes and omits some of them. In the table there are under 200,000 clones, 75% of which are singletons. Sequenced sample: PBMCs. These receptors originate from a female donor in good health and CMV-seronegative.

The DNA of the CDR3 is TGTGCCAGCAGCTTAGCTTGGCAGAACTCCTACAATGAGCAGTTCTTC. Translation gives CASSLAWQNSYNEQFF. The gene calls are TRBV7-9 and TRBJ2-1; D gene ambiguous. V was cut by 0 bases and J by 0 bases, with 9 bases left in between. The CDR3 runs to 16 residues. From germline, CDR1 is SEHNR and CDR2 FQNEAQ (reference sequence).

To note about this clone: Because it lacks the conserved phenylalanine or tryptophan at the end, this CDR3 is likely a read error. This sequence joins TRBV7-2 and TRBJ2-2; 7 nucleotides agree with TRBD1. This CDR3 has 15 residues. V shed 4 bases, J shed 8 bases, and the junction held 10 bases outside the gene matches. The germline V gene has CDR1 SGHTA and CDR2 FQGNSA. The CDR3 spells CASSSYLRTGGELFS. CDR3 DNA: TGTGCCAGCAGCTCATACCTCCGGACAGGTGGGGAGCTGTTTTCT.

The chain employs TRBV27 and TRBJ2-5, with TRBD2 identical over 11 bases. The DNA end is a closer match to TRBJ2-7, so the J assignment may be wrong. The CDR3 contains 18 residues. Per the germline V gene, CDR1 is MNHEY and CDR2 is SMNVEV (reference sequence). In DNA form, the CDR3 reads TGTGCCAGCAGTTTCTTGACTAGCGGGAAGTCGATCCTTTACGAGCAGTACTTC. The encoded protein is CASSFLTSGKSILYEQYF.

The CDR3 sequence is CASREGPSSGANVLTF. The CDR3 bases are TGTGCCAGCCGGGAGGGGCCTAGCTCTGGGGCCAACGTCCTGACTTTC. The rearrangement links TRBV19 to TRBJ2-6; 8 bases are a match to TRBD2. There are 16 residues in the CDR3. Germline V CDR1 and CDR2: LNHDA, SQIVND (reference sequence). V lost 9 bases to trimming and J lost 0 bases; unmatched junction nucleotides: 7.

V usage is TRBV6-5 and J usage is TRBJ1-1, with D unclear. Germline values: CDR1 MNHEY, CDR2 SVGAGI. Trimming pared 6 bases from V and 1 base from J, leaving 9 bases between. This CDR3 spans 13 amino acids. DNA of the CDR3: TGTGCCAGCAGAGTCGGTTCGAACACTGAAGCTTTCTTT. Protein sequence: CASRVGSNTEAFF.

The chain is built from TRBV13 and TRBJ2-1; D possibly corresponds to TRBD1 (5 bases). Looked up from germline, CDR1 is PRHDT and CDR2 is FYEKMQ (reference sequence). V was shortened by 2 bases and J by 3 bases, with 14 bases between the two germline ends. The length of the CDR3 is 16 residues. The CDR3 spells CASSLSLDSSYNEQFF. The CDR3 DNA sequence: TGTGCCAGCAGCTTATCACTCGACAGCAGCTACAATGAGCAGTTCTTC.

CDR3 loop: CASSSHLAGGTDTQYF. In DNA form, the CDR3 reads TGTGCCAGCAGCTCCCACCTGGCGGGGGGCACAGATACGCAGTATTTT. The chain uses TRBV7-3 and TRBJ2-3; TRBD2 agrees at 7 bases. The CDR3 sequence is 16 residues long. Germline V gives CDR1 SGHTA, CDR2 FQGTGA. V lost 4 bases, J lost 1 base, and 8 bases stayed unmatched.

The rearrangement joins TRBV5-1 to TRBJ2-2; D may be TRBD1 (6 bases). Germline CDR1 reads SGHRS; CDR2 reads YFSETQ. V gave up 3 bases and J gave up 6 bases, with 15 bases separating them. The CDR3 runs 15 residues. CDR3 loop: CASSSTTGSPGELFF. As DNA, the CDR3 is TGCGCCAGCAGCTCGACTACAGGGTCCCCCGGGGAGCTGTTTTTT.

The J gene is TRBJ1-2, the V gene TRBV7-2; 7 nucleotides match TRBD1. This CDR3 is built from 14 residues. The junction had 7 bases not matched to a gene; V was cut back by 1 base and J by 8 bases. Germline CDR1 and CDR2: SGHTA and FQGNSA. The CDR3 DNA reads as TGTGCCAGCAGCTTAGTCGGTCAGGGGGAGGGCTACACCTTC. It yields the protein CASSLVGQGEGYTF.

The gene calls are TRBV6-6 and TRBJ2-7; 9 positions match TRBD1. V trimming: 4 bases; J trimming: 6 bases; junction bases outside the gene matches: 1. Per germline, CDR1 MNHNY and CDR2 SVGAGI (reference sequence). The CDR3 extends over 12 amino acids. The CDR3 nucleotides read TGTGCCAGCAGTTGGGGACAGGGCGAGCAGTACTTC. This translates into CASSWGQGEQYF.

This clone has a handful of counts. The chain carries TRBV27 and TRBJ2-5, with D tentatively TRBD2 (5 bases). The assigned J gene may be wrong: the sequence end matches TRBJ2-7 better. Per germline, CDR1 MNHEY and CDR2 SMNVEV (reference sequence). The CDR3 extends over 14 amino acids. The CDR3 region has the DNA TGTGCCAGCAGTCCCCCTACTGGGAGCTACGAGCAGTACTTC. It yields the protein CASSPPTGSYEQYF.

V is TRBV5-1 and J is TRBJ1-1; D unclear. The CDR3 spans 13 residues. Germline CDR1 and CDR2: SGHRS and YFSETQ. The V end was cut by 7 bases, the J end by 1 base, with 11 bases between. Here the CDR3 DNA reads TGCGCCAGCTCCCAAGGGAGGAACACTGAAGCTTTCTTT. This gives the protein CASSQGRNTEAFF.

This clone has only one observation. The J gene is TRBJ1-2, the V gene TRBV7-8; D is perhaps TRBD1 (6 bases). Germline V lookup: CDR1 SGHVS, CDR2 FQNEAQ. The CDR3 runs 16 residues. V gave up 5 bases and J gave up 6 bases, with 22 bases separating them. The chain's CDR3 is CASSPGGAPGGHGYTF. CDR3 in DNA: TGTGCCAGCAGCCCTGGAGGGGCGCCGGGGGGCCATGGCTACACCTTC.

The CDR3 DNA reads TGTGCCAGCAGTATAGGGGACAACCAAGAGACCCAGTACTTC. This sequence encodes CASSIGDNQETQYF. V gene TRBV2 combines with J gene TRBJ2-5; D possibly corresponds to TRBD1 (6 bases). This CDR3 comprises 14 residues. Germline loops: CDR1 SNHLY, CDR2 FYNNEI. V was pared by 5 bases and J by 0 bases, with 10 bases between.

The V gene is TRBV7-8, the J gene TRBJ2-3, with TRBD2 matching 14 bases. CDR1 is SGHVS, CDR2 FQNEAQ, per germline. The V gene end was trimmed by 5 bases and the J gene end by 0 bases; junction bases not matched to a gene: 7. This CDR3 is built from 18 residues. The CDR3 region has the DNA TGTGCCAGCAGCCCAGGGACTAGCGGGGGCCTAAGCACAGATACGCAGTATTTT. This translates into CASSPGTSGGLSTDTQYF.

The chain is built from TRBV11-2 and TRBJ2-7, with 7 bases identical to TRBD1. The CDR3 totals 15 residues. CDR1 and CDR2 (germline): SGHAT, FQNNGV. Losses at the gene ends were 5 bases for V and 1 base for J; bases not matched to a gene: 8. DNA of the CDR3: TGTGCCAGCAGCCCTCCGGACAGGTTATCCTACGAGCAGTACTTC. It specifies CASSPPDRLSYEQYF.

The CDR3 DNA reads TGTGCCAGCAGTTTGTCACCGGGAGACGGTGAGCAGTTCTTC. Its translation: CASSLSPGDGEQFF. V and J are TRBV28 and TRBJ2-1; D may be TRBD2 (6 bases). The V gene lost 3 bases and the J gene lost 9 bases, with 15 bases spanning the gap. The CDR3 consists of 14 residues. Germline CDR1 MDHEN, CDR2 SYDVKM. Based on the CDR3 plus reference TRBV28 and TRBJ2-1, the full variable domain is DVKVTQSSRYLVKRTGEKVFLECVQDMDHENMFWYRQDPGLGLRLIYFSYDVKMKEKGDIPEGYSVSREKKERFSLILESASTNQTSMYLCASSLSPGDGEQFFGPGTRLTVL.

CDR3 sequence (DNA): TGTGCCAGCAGTGGAGAGGCCGGGGAGCTGTTTTTT. This codes for CASSGEAGELFF. V is TRBV2 and J is TRBJ2-2; D is ambiguous. CDR1 and CDR2 (germline): SNHLY, FYNNEI. The V end lost 4 bases, the J end lost 6 bases, and 6 bases lay between the germline ends. The length of the CDR3 is 12 residues. Complete variable domain (other parts from reference TRBV2 and TRBJ2-2): EPEVTQTPSHQVTQMGQEVILRCVPISNHLYFYWYRQILGQKVEFLVSFYNNEISEKSEIFDDQFSVERPDGSNFTLKIRSTKLEDSAMYFCASSGEAGELFFGEGSRLTVL.

The chain employs TRBV5-1 and TRBJ1-2; D not certain. CDR3 length: 13 amino acids. CDR1 is SGHRS and CDR2 is YFSETQ in the germline V gene. The V end lost 1 base, the J end lost 6 bases, and 10 bases lay between the germline ends. The CDR3 sequence: CASSLSDWNGYTF. CDR3 nucleotides: TGCGCCAGCAGCTTGAGCGATTGGAATGGCTACACCTTC.

The chain is built from TRBV30 and TRBJ1-6; D possibly corresponds to TRBD1 (5 bases). Germline assignment: CDR1 GTSNPN and CDR2 SVGIG (reference sequence). The ends were cut back, 0 bases at V and 3 bases at J, with 9 bases in the middle. The CDR3 runs 15 residues. Here the CDR3 reads CAWSVHQGYNSPLHF. The CDR3 DNA reads as TGTGCCTGGAGTGTACATCAGGGCTATAATTCACCCCTCCACTTT.

The chain recombines TRBV11-2 with TRBJ2-3; 11 bases fit TRBD2. The V gene end was trimmed by 5 bases and the J gene end by 6 bases; junction bases not matched to a gene: 13. In germline, CDR1 is SGHAT, CDR2 FQNNGV. The CDR3 is made up of 17 amino acids. The CDR3 DNA sequence: TGTGCCAGCAGCCCGCTGCCCCTAGCGGGGGGCCCCGATACGCAGTATTTT. This encodes CASSPLPLAGGPDTQYF.

CDR3 nucleotides: TGTGCCAGCAGTGAAGGGGCAGGGATAGACTATGGCTACACCTTC. Its protein product is CASSEGAGIDYGYTF. The chain employs TRBV6-1 and TRBJ1-2; tentative D call: TRBD1 (5 bases). From germline, CDR1 is MNHNS and CDR2 SASEGT. The CDR3 has 15 amino acids. V shed 1 base and J shed 3 bases, with 12 bases lying between them.

J is TRBJ2-1 and V is TRBV7-2; 14 nucleotides line up with TRBD2. Trimming removed 5 bases from V and 6 bases from J; junction bases left unmatched: 6. Germline values: CDR1 SGHTA, CDR2 FQGNSA. The CDR3 length is 16 residues. The CDR3 DNA reads as TGTGCCAGCAGCCCCCCGGGACTAGCGGGGGCCAATGAGCAGTTCTTC. It is translated as CASSPPGLAGANEQFF. The whole variable domain, filled in from reference TRBV7-2 and TRBJ2-1, reads GAGVSQSPSNKVTEKGKDVELRCDPISGHTALYWYRQSLGQGLEFLIYFQGNSAPDKSGLPSDRFSAERTGGSVSTLTIQRTQQEDSAVYLCASSPPGLAGANEQFFGPGTRLTVL.

The table lists this clone with a count of one. The gene calls are TRBV9 and TRBJ2-5; 7 bases align to TRBD1. This CDR3 contains 16 residues. Germline V gene data show CDR1 as SGDLS and CDR2 as YYNGEE. J lost 4 bases, V lost 1 base, and 10 bases had no gene match. The DNA for the CDR3 is TGTGCCAGCAGCGTATCAGGACAGGCCAGCCCAGAGACCCAGTACTTC. Translating gives CASSVSGQASPETQYF.

There are a few counts of this clone. V and J are TRBV28 and TRBJ1-1; 8 nucleotides match TRBD1. Germline V CDR1 and CDR2: MDHEN, SYDVKM. This CDR3 has 14 residues. The ends lost 4 bases at V and 3 bases at J; junction bases unmatched: 4. CDR3 in amino acids: CASSYRGFDTEAFF. Written as DNA, the CDR3 is TGTGCCAGCAGTTACAGGGGGTTTGACACTGAAGCTTTCTTT.

The chain is built from TRBV6-6 and TRBJ1-4, with unresolved D. Germline CDR1 is MNHNY and CDR2 is SVGAGI (reference sequence). Trimming took off 7 bases at V and 5 bases at J, with 14 bases between the two ends. The CDR3 is made up of 14 amino acids. CDR3 protein: CASTVQGGNEKLFF. The CDR3 DNA reads TGTGCCAGCACGGTTCAAGGAGGGAATGAAAAACTGTTTTTT.